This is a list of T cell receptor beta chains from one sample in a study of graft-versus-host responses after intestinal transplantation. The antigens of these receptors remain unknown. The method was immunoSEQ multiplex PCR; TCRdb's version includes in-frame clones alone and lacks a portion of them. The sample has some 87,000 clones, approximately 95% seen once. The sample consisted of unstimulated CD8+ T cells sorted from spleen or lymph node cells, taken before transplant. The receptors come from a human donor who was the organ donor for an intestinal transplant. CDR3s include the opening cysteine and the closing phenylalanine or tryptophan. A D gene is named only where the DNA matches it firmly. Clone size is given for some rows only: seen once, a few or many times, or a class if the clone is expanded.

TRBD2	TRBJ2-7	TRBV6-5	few	CASSSGRAQYF	TGTGCCAGCAGTTCGGGGAGGGCTCAGTACTTC
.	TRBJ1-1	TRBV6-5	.	CATRPAGLTEAFF	TGTGCCACCCGACCCGCTGGGCTCACTGAAGCTTTCTTT
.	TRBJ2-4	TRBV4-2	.	CASSQGDLRDIQYF	TGTGCCAGCAGCCAAGGCGATCTAAGAGACATTCAGTACTTC
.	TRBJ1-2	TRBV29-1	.	CSVVGTPYLYGYTF	TGCAGCGTTGTGGGCACCCCTTATCTTTATGGCTACACCTTC
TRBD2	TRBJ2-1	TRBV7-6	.	CASSSWDSSGDDEQFF	TGTGCCAGCAGCTCCTGGGATTCTAGCGGGGATGATGAGCAGTTCTTC
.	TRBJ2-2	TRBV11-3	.	CASSLVAATTGELFF	TGTGCCAGCAGCTTAGTGGCGGCCACCACCGGGGAGCTGTTTTTT
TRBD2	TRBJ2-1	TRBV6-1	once	CASTSLGLAGEQQFF	TGTGCCAGCACATCTTTGGGACTAGCGGGAGAACAGCAGTTCTTC
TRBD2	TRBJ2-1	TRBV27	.	CASSWGGVGYEQFF	TGTGCCAGCAGTTGGGGGGGAGTGGGATATGAGCAGTTCTTC
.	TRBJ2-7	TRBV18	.	CASSPLGGGFIPYEQYF	TGTGCCAGCTCACCCCTAGGAGGGGGCTTCATTCCCTACGAGCAGTACTTC
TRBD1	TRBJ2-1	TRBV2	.	CAKRDRGYNEQFF	TGTGCCAAGCGGGACAGGGGTTACAATGAGCAGTTCTTC
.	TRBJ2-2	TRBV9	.	CASSETTGPTGELFF	TGTGCCAGCAGCGAAACTACAGGTCCCACCGGGGAGCTGTTTTTT
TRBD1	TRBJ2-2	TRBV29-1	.	CSVRGQGQITGELFF	TGCAGCGTTAGGGGACAGGGACAAATCACCGGGGAGCTGTTTTTT
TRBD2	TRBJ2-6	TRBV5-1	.	CASSYKRGLSGANVLTF	TGCGCCAGCAGCTACAAGCGGGGACTCTCTGGGGCCAACGTCCTGACTTTC
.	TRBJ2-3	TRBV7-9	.	CASSFPPGGTDTQYF	TGTGCCAGCAGCTTCCCCCCAGGGGGCACAGATACGCAGTATTTT
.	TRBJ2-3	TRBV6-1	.	CASSEGGGSGTDTQYF	TGTGCCAGCAGTGAAGGAGGAGGCAGCGGCACAGATACGCAGTATTTT
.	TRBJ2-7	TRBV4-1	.	CASSHETAGYEQYF	TGCGCCAGCAGCCATGAAACGGCGGGCTACGAGCAGTACTTC
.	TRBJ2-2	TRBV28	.	CASSLGQNTGELFF	TGTGCCAGCAGTTTAGGGCAGAACACCGGGGAGCTGTTTTTT
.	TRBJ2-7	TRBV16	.	CASIPEGTYEQYF	TGTGCCAGCATCCCGGAGGGGACCTACGAGCAGTACTTC
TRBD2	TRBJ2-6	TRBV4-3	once	CASSQDGGRASGANVLTF	TGCGCCAGCAGCCAAGACGGCGGGAGGGCCTCTGGGGCCAACGTCCTGACTTTC
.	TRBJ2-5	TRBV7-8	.	CASSLMGGLATPQETQYF	TGTGCCAGCAGCCTTATGGGGGGGCTGGCGACTCCCCAAGAGACCCAGTACTTC
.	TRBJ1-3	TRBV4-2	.	CASSYDRREPSGNTIYF	TGTGCCAGCAGCTACGACAGGCGGGAGCCCTCTGGAAACACCATATATTTT
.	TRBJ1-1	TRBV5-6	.	CASGGADTEAFF	TGTGCCAGCGGGGGCGCAGACACTGAAGCTTTCTTT
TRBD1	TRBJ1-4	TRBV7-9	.	CASSWTGEGEKLFF	TGTGCCAGCAGCTGGACAGGGGAAGGCGAAAAACTGTTTTTT
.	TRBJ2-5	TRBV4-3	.	CASSQDLEETQYF	TGCGCCAGCAGCCAAGACCTCGAAGAGACCCAGTACTTC
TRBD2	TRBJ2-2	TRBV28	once	CASSLGLAGVGAGELFF	TGTGCCAGCAGTTTGGGACTAGCGGGAGTTGGGGCCGGGGAGCTGTTTTTT
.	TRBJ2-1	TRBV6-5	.	CASGPGRRRGEQFF	TGTGCCAGCGGCCCGGGACGGCGGAGGGGCGAGCAGTTCTTC
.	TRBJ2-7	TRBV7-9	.	CASSLASHEQYF	TGTGCCAGCAGCTTAGCAAGCCACGAGCAGTACTTC
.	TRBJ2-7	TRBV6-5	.	CASSYSTDKPYEQYF	TGTGCCAGCAGTTACTCGACCGACAAGCCCTACGAGCAGTACTTC
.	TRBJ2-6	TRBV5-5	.	CASSYRQAHSGANVLTF	TGTGCCAGCAGCTATAGACAGGCCCACTCTGGGGCCAACGTCCTGACTTTC
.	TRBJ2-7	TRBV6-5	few	CASSYSRGAKYEQYF	TGTGCCAGCAGTTACTCTCGGGGGGCGAAATACGAGCAGTACTTC
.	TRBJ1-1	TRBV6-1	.	CASSELRLRGATEAFF	TGTGCCAGCAGTGAACTAAGGCTACGAGGTGCCACTGAAGCTTTCTTT
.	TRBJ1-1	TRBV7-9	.	CASSLVGGANSTFF	TGTGCCAGCAGCTTAGTAGGGGGGGCCAATTCTACTTTCTTT
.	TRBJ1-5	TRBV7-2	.	CASSLGSGYQPQHF	TGTGCCAGCAGCTTAGGGTCGGGATATCAGCCCCAGCATTTT
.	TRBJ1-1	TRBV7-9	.	CASSLAMNTEAFF	TGTGCCAGCAGCTTGGCAATGAACACTGAAGCTTTCTTT